Listed here are 27 T cell receptor beta chains from one sample, sequenced in a study of shared clonotypes between healthy human individuals. Generated by immunoSEQ multiplex PCR, the TCRdb table keeps only in-frame clones and is missing some. The sample includes a few million clones, 93% of them seen just once. Sequenced material: naive CD4+ T cells from PBMCs. The subset: CD45RA+ positively selected. The receptors were sampled from a young man in good health. Some clones in this sample may be carry-over from other donors' samples.

The chain employs TRBV6-5 and TRBJ1-2, with D possibly matching TRBD1 (6 bases). CDR1 and CDR2 from the germline V gene are MNHEY and SVGAGI. CDR3 size: 15 residues. V was trimmed by 2 bases and J by 2 bases, leaving 12 bases between them. Written as DNA, the CDR3 is TGTGCCAGCAGTTACCAAACAGGGAAAAACTATGGCTACACCTTC. It yields the protein CASSYQTGKNYGYTF.

The chain is built from TRBV7-2 and TRBJ2-5, with D maybe TRBD1 (6 bases). Germline CDR1 is SGHTA and CDR2 is FQGNSA. The CDR3 runs to 13 residues. Trimming stripped 6 bases from V and 1 base from J, with 9 bases between. The CDR3 DNA sequence: TGTGCCAGCAGGGGGGCGGCCCAAGAGACCCAGTACTTC. It yields the protein CASRGAAQETQYF.

The chain links TRBV2 to TRBJ2-1; either TRBD1 or TRBD2 may fit D (6 bases each). The length of the CDR3 is 15 residues. V lost 5 bases, J lost 8 bases, and 19 bases lay in between. Germline loops: CDR1 SNHLY, CDR2 FYNNEI. Here the CDR3 DNA reads TGTGCCAGCAGTCTCCAGGGGTCAAGGGAGGATGAGCAGTTCTTC. Encoded protein: CASSLQGSREDEQFF.

The CDR3 region is CASTLLGGGYGYTF. The CDR3 nucleotides are TGTGCCAGCACCCTCTTGGGGGGCGGCTATGGCTACACCTTC. The rearrangement uses TRBV6-6 and TRBJ1-2, with D tentatively TRBD1 (6 bases). Germline loops: CDR1 MNHNY, CDR2 SVGAGI (reference sequence). This CDR3 comprises 14 residues. V was cut by 7 bases and J by 4 bases, with 16 bases left in between.

The rearrangement joins TRBV6-5 to TRBJ2-7, with 9 bases fitting TRBD2. CDR3 length equals 15 residues. The germline gives CDR1 MNHEY, CDR2 SVGAGI. With V trimmed by 8 bases and J by 3 bases, 11 bases remained unmatched. The CDR3 region has the DNA TGTGCCAGCCGATGGAGTAGCGGGAGATACTACGAGCAGTACTTC. Encoded protein: CASRWSSGRYYEQYF.

This clone was found once. This chain connects TRBV11-2 to TRBJ2-1; D may be TRBD2 (5 bases). V lost 2 bases, J lost 5 bases, and 10 bases lay in between. The CDR3 is 14 residues long. The V gene's germline CDR1 is SGHAT and CDR2 FQNNGV. CDR3 coding DNA: TGTGCCAGCAGCTTACGCAGCGGAAACAATGAGCAGTTCTTC. Its translation is CASSLRSGNNEQFF.

The chain is built from TRBV6-5 and TRBJ2-1; D uncertain. The V end lost 6 bases, the J end lost 0 bases, and 12 bases lay between the germline ends. Germline assignment: CDR1 MNHEY and CDR2 SVGAGI. The CDR3 loop spans 15 amino acids. The DNA for the CDR3 is TGTGCCAGCAGCCCTCGTAGAAGCTCCTACAATGAGCAGTTCTTC. Its protein is CASSPRRSSYNEQFF.

In this sample, this clone turned up once. This chain uses TRBV5-1 with TRBJ2-1; 8 bases are shared with TRBD1. The CDR3 contains 12 residues. Trimming took 4 bases from V and 9 from J; bases not matched to a gene: 3. Germline-derived CDR1 and CDR2 are SGHRS and YFSETQ. Written as DNA, the CDR3 is TGCGCCAGCAGCCCTGACAGGGGTGAGCAGTTCTTC. Translation gives CASSPDRGEQFF.

V is TRBV5-1 and J is TRBJ1-1; D unclear. V lost 0 bases and J 0 bases, leaving 9 bases between the germline ends. CDR1 SGHRS and CDR2 YFSETQ come from the germline V gene. CDR3 length: 15 residues. The CDR3 loop is CASSLVGPMNTEAFF. The CDR3 nucleotides read TGCGCCAGCAGCTTGGTTGGGCCAATGAACACTGAAGCTTTCTTT.

The chain has TRBV28 and TRBJ2-2; D may be TRBD2 (7 bases). The V end lost 8 bases, the J end lost 5 bases, and 24 bases lay between the germline ends. Germline CDR1 reads MDHEN; CDR2 reads SYDVKM. The CDR3 totals 17 residues. This CDR3 reads CASRVGGAAPRTGELFF. The CDR3 nucleotides are TGTGCCAGCCGGGTAGGGGGGGCGGCCCCGAGGACCGGGGAGCTGTTTTTT.

The rearrangement uses TRBV7-2 and TRBJ2-3; D unresolved. This CDR3 has 14 amino acids. The V gene lost 2 bases and the J gene lost 2 bases, with 8 bases spanning the gap. CDR1 SGHTA and CDR2 FQGNSA come from the germline V gene. CDR3 in amino acids: CASSLMRITDTQYF. The CDR3 coding sequence is TGTGCCAGCAGCTTAATGCGGATCACAGATACGCAGTATTTT.

The chain employs TRBV28 and TRBJ2-7; D unresolved. Germline V CDR1 and CDR2: MDHEN, SYDVKM. Trimming stripped 2 bases from V and 2 bases from J, with 7 bases between. The CDR3 sequence is 13 residues long. CDR3 sequence reads: CASSLPGAYEQYF. CDR3 DNA sequence: TGTGCCAGCAGTTTACCCGGAGCCTACGAGCAGTACTTC.

V usage is TRBV27 and J usage is TRBJ1-1, with D possibly matching TRBD1 (6 bases). The CDR3 is 13 residues long. The germline gives CDR1 MNHEY, CDR2 SMNVEV (reference sequence). V was cut by 6 bases and J by 6 bases, with 14 bases left in between. The CDR3 DNA reads as TGTGCCAGCAGCCGAAAGGGGGGGGCTGAAGCTTTCTTT. Amino acids: CASSRKGGAEAFF.

The chain couples TRBV6-5 to TRBJ2-7; D is possibly TRBD2 (6 bases). The CDR3 spans 15 residues. CDR1 is MNHEY and CDR2 is SVGAGI in the germline V gene. V was cut by 4 bases and J by 1 base, with 14 bases left in between. The CDR3 reads CASSLTGTLSYEQYF. CDR3 coding DNA: TGTGCCAGCAGTTTGACCGGGACTCTATCCTACGAGCAGTACTTC.

The chain employs TRBV4-1 and TRBJ1-2; TRBD1 matches 7 bases. Germline V lookup: CDR1 MGHRA, CDR2 YSYEKL. V lost 4 bases, J lost 4 bases, and 9 bases stayed unmatched. The CDR3 is 15 amino acids. CDR3 residues: CASSLAGTEGYGYTF. The CDR3 region has the DNA TGCGCCAGCAGCCTAGCAGGGACAGAGGGCTATGGCTACACCTTC.

V is TRBV28 and J is TRBJ1-5, with 9 bases fitting TRBD1. Losses at the gene ends were 4 bases for V and 4 bases for J; bases not matched to a gene: 5. The V gene's germline CDR1 is MDHEN and CDR2 SYDVKM. The CDR3 is 15 amino acids. In DNA, the CDR3 is TGTGCCAGCAGTTGGGGGGACAGGGAGAATCAGCCCCAGCATTTT. It is translated as CASSWGDRENQPQHF.

This clone was picked up one time. J is TRBJ2-1 and V is TRBV5-4, with TRBD2 matching 8 bases. V lost 5 bases and J lost 6; bases outside the gene matches: 4. Germline V gives CDR1 SGHNT, CDR2 YYREEE (reference sequence). This CDR3 is built from 13 residues. The CDR3 DNA is TGTGCCAGCAGTAGCGGGACTGTCAATGAGCAGTTCTTC. This gives the protein CASSSGTVNEQFF.

For this clone: The sample carries other DNA sequences with the same CDR3. The rearrangement links TRBV15 to TRBJ1-5, with D hard to call. V lost 0 bases and J lost 4, with 1 base in between. CDR1 is LNHNV, CDR2 YYDKDF, per germline (reference sequence). This CDR3 has 12 residues. The CDR3 DNA follows: TGTGCCACCAGCAGAGATAATCAGCCCCAGCATTTT. Residues: CATSRDNQPQHF.

This sequence joins TRBV6-5 and TRBJ1-1, with TRBD1 as a possible D gene (6 bases). Trimming removed 2 bases from V and 3 bases from J, with 13 bases in between. Germline CDR1 is MNHEY and CDR2 is SVGAGI. The CDR3 runs 15 residues. CDR3 DNA sequence: TGTGCCAGCAGTTACCGACCAGGGGTAGACACTGAAGCTTTCTTT. This codes for CASSYRPGVDTEAFF.

The chain recombines TRBV30 with TRBJ2-7, with D perhaps matching TRBD2 (6 bases). The germline V gene encodes CDR1 GTSNPN and CDR2 SVGIG (reference sequence). Trimming shortened V by 4 bases and J by 6 bases, and 13 bases separated the two germline ends. The CDR3 is 12 residues long. CDR3 protein: CAWKRLVGEQYF. CDR3 in DNA: TGTGCCTGGAAGCGACTAGTCGGCGAGCAGTACTTC.

This clone appeared once. The chain links TRBV29-1 to TRBJ2-1, with 11 nucleotides matching TRBD2. This CDR3 is built from 15 residues. Germline V gene sequence: CDR1 SQVTM, CDR2 ANQGSEA. The ends lost 6 bases at V and 1 base at J; junction bases unmatched: 5. CDR3 residues: CSVLGTSGSYNEQFF. The DNA of the CDR3 is TGCAGCGTCTTGGGGACTAGCGGTTCCTACAATGAGCAGTTCTTC.

The CDR3 sequence: CASSTRTAGNQPQHF. The DNA of the CDR3 is TGTGCCAGTAGTACTCGGACGGCGGGCAATCAGCCCCAGCATTTT. The J gene is TRBJ1-5, the V gene TRBV19; D not certain. The V and J ends lost 4 bases and 2 bases respectively, with 12 bases between them. The CDR3 is made up of 15 amino acids. Germline CDR1 is LNHDA and CDR2 is SQIVND (reference sequence). The variable domain in full, with the rest retrieved from reference TRBV19 and TRBJ1-5, is DGGITQSPKYLFRKEGQNVTLSCEQNLNHDAMYWYRQDPGQGLRLIYYSQIVNDFQKGDIAEGYSVSREKKESFPLTVTSAQKNPTAFYLCASSTRTAGNQPQHFGDGTRLSIL.

On this clone itself: Other DNA sequences from this sample encode an identical CDR3 as well. The chain recombines TRBV25-1 with TRBJ2-2; 7 nucleotides agree with TRBD1. The CDR3 extends over 14 amino acids. The V gene end was trimmed by 5 bases and the J gene end by 4 bases; junction bases not matched to a gene: 4. CDR1 is MGHDK, CDR2 SYGVNS, per germline. CDR3 nucleotide sequence: TGTGCCAGCAGTCTGGCAGGGGGCACCGGGGAGCTGTTTTTT. Its translation: CASSLAGGTGELFF.

The chain employs TRBV4-3 and TRBJ2-1, with 8 positions matching TRBD1. Germline assignment: CDR1 LGHNA and CDR2 YSLEER. The CDR3 covers 16 residues. V shed 0 bases, J shed 7 bases, and the junction held 8 bases outside the gene matches. The chain's CDR3 is CASSQDPGRGRNEQFF. The CDR3 DNA reads as TGCGCCAGCAGCCAAGATCCGGGCAGGGGGCGTAATGAGCAGTTCTTC.

The chain joins TRBV2 to TRBJ2-7; D gene uncertain. The germline CDR1 and CDR2 sequences are SNHLY and FYNNEI. The length of the CDR3 is 12 residues. V was pared by 5 bases and J by 2 bases, with 7 bases between. The CDR3 here is CASSPHPYEQYF. The CDR3 bases are TGTGCCAGCAGTCCCCACCCCTACGAGCAGTACTTC.

The chain carries TRBV2 and TRBJ2-2; 8 bases match TRBD2. J lost 5 bases, V lost 5 bases, and 7 bases had no gene match. The CDR3 consists of 15 residues. Germline loops: CDR1 SNHLY, CDR2 FYNNEI. The CDR3 DNA reads as TGTGCCAGCAGTTATACTAGCGGACCTACCGGGGAGCTGTTTTTT. Residues: CASSYTSGPTGELFF.

V gene TRBV4-2 combines with J gene TRBJ2-5; D is uncertain. This CDR3 has 12 residues. V lost 0 bases and J 5 bases, leaving 4 bases between the germline ends. Germline V gene data show CDR1 as LGHNA and CDR2 as YNFKEQ. CDR3 bases: TGTGCCAGCAGCCAAGAAGGGGAGACCCAGTACTTC. Protein sequence: CASSQEGETQYF.